The following is a TCR beta chain sequence with its context. Antigen unknown. The data were obtained in a study of PD-1 blockade in classical Hodgkin lymphoma. Study conclusions and caveats: Newly diagnosed patients were said to have less baseline TCR diversity than healthy donors did.

This sample's time point: newly diagnosed, previously untreated cHL patient sample. Researchers report purifying CD4+ T cells from thawed PBMCs by magnetic negative selection. The protocol was immunoSEQ multiplex PCR, while the TCRdb copy is restricted to in-frame clones and leaves out a portion. The table has 15,000 to 17,000 clones, 85% to 90% seen once. The sequencing input was CD4+ T cells from blood. The sequence was obtained from a human donor with classical Hodgkin lymphoma.

The CDR3 DNA is TGTGCCAGCAGTTTATTGCAGGGAGCAACTAATGAAAAACTGTTTTTT. This codes for CASSLLQGATNEKLFF. The chain joins TRBV27 to TRBJ1-4; tentatively, D is TRBD1 (5 bases). There are 16 residues in the CDR3. Trimming left V 1 base short and J 0 bases short, with 9 bases between. Germline V gene lookup returns CDR1 MNHEY and CDR2 SMNVEV (reference sequence).